Each of the 4 T cell receptor beta chains below was sequenced from the same sample in a study of blood T cell repertoires in COVID-19. Sequencing used immunoSEQ multiplex PCR; TCRdb keeps in-frame clones, though not all of them. The data contain a few hundred thousand clones, about 91% of them seen just once; the ten biggest clones take up 0.95% to 1.5%. The source material was PBMCs or T cells enriched from blood (not recorded which). These receptors all come from a human donor in a cohort exposed to, infected with or recovered from COVID-19 (not recorded which). The donor label of this sample is uncertain.

The chain couples TRBV6-5 to TRBJ1-1; TRBD1 is a possible D gene (5 bases). The CDR3 spans 15 residues. Germline CDR1 is MNHEY and CDR2 is SVGAGI. V gave up 0 bases and J gave up 1 base, with 9 bases separating them. The CDR3: CASSYSYRTNTEAFF. The CDR3 nucleotides read TGTGCCAGCAGTTACTCGTACAGGACGAACACTGAAGCTTTCTTT.

This chain uses TRBV21-1 with TRBJ2-2; TRBD1 was called by the table and not checked on the DNA. TRBV21-1 has pseudogene status. The CDR3 spans 17 residues. CDR3 region: CASSNLLGQKHTGELFF. DNA of the CDR3: TGTGCCAGCAGCAATCTATTGGGACAGAAACACACCGGGGAGCTGTTTTTT.

V is TRBV5-1 and J is TRBJ1-1; 8 bases align to TRBD1. CDR1 is SGHRS, CDR2 YFSETQ, per germline. The CDR3 is 15 amino acids. After removal of 0 bases from V and 1 base from J, the junction contained 2 bases not matched to a gene. This CDR3 reads CASSLDTGGNTEAFF. The CDR3 DNA sequence: TGCGCCAGCAGCTTGGATACAGGGGGGAACACTGAAGCTTTCTTT. The full variable domain, in which reference TRBV5-1 and TRBJ1-1 provide the parts outside the CDR3, is KAGVTQTPRYLIKTRGQQVTLSCSPISGHRSVSWYQQTPGQGLQFLFEYFSETQRNKGNFPGRFSGRQFSNSRSEMNVSTLELGDSALYLCASSLDTGGNTEAFFGQGTRLTVV.

The CDR3 protein is CATSREGASSGNTIYF. In nucleotides, the CDR3 is TGTGCCACCAGCAGAGAGGGGGCTTCCTCTGGAAACACCATATATTTT. This chain joins TRBV15 and TRBJ1-3, with D tentatively TRBD1 (6 bases). V gave up 0 bases and J gave up 0 bases, with 9 bases separating them. Germline V gene sequence: CDR1 LNHNV, CDR2 YYDKDF (reference sequence). The CDR3 length is 16 residues.